Below are 15 T cell receptor beta chains sequenced from a single sample in a study of cytomegalovirus exposure and HLA in healthy donors. Researchers ran the PCR with 60 Vbeta and 13 Jbeta primers. Measured with immunoSEQ multiplex PCR; TCRdb has only the in-frame clones, and not every one. This table has fewer than 200,000 clones, about 65% appearing once. The specimen sequenced was PBMCs. The origin of the receptors is a young woman in good health and CMV-seropositive.

This chain links TRBV7-8 with TRBJ1-4, with D maybe TRBD1 (5 bases). The CDR3 is 16 amino acids. V lost 5 bases and J lost 0, with 13 bases in between. Germline V gene data show CDR1 as SGHVS and CDR2 as FQNEAQ. The CDR3 region is CASSTSGTATNEKLFF. For the CDR3, the DNA is TGTGCCAGCAGCACATCAGGGACTGCAACTAATGAAAAACTGTTTTTT.

The sample holds a few counts of this clone. V and J are TRBV7-9 and TRBJ2-1, with D possibly being TRBD2 (5 bases). Trimming removed 8 bases at V and 5 bases at J, with 16 bases between. Looked up from germline, CDR1 is SEHNR and CDR2 is FQNEAQ (reference sequence). This CDR3 has 14 residues. The CDR3 is CASPAGVSNNEQFF. CDR3 nucleotide sequence: TGTGCCAGCCCCGCGGGCGTTTCAAACAATGAGCAGTTCTTC.

The chain recombines TRBV18 with TRBJ2-7; 10 nucleotides align to TRBD2. After removal of 4 bases from V and 2 bases from J, the junction contained 5 bases not matched to a gene. This CDR3 is built from 15 residues. Germline V gene lookup returns CDR1 KGHSH and CDR2 LQKENI. CDR3 sequence reads: CASSLGTSETYEQYF. CDR3 nucleotide sequence: TGTGCCAGCTCACTCGGGACTAGCGAAACCTACGAGCAGTACTTC.

The gene calls are TRBV30 and TRBJ1-5; TRBD1 might be the D (6 bases). CDR1 GTSNPN and CDR2 SVGIG come from the germline V gene (reference sequence). V lost 6 bases, J lost 9 bases, and 15 bases lay in between. The CDR3 has 12 residues. As DNA, the CDR3 is TGTGCCTGCAGGACAGTCGCAGGGCCCCAGCATTTT. Its translation: CACRTVAGPQHF. The complete variable domain, with remaining parts taken from reference TRBV30 and TRBJ1-5, reads SQTIHQWPATLVQPVGSPLSLECTVEGTSNPNLYWYRQAAGRGLQLLFYSVGIGQISSEVPQNLSASRPQDRQFILSSKKLLLSDSGFYLCACRTVAGPQHFGDGTRLSIL.

The CDR3 loop reads CASSKLDRGRDYGYTF. In DNA, the CDR3 is TGTGCCAGCAGCAAATTAGACAGGGGTAGGGACTATGGCTACACCTTC. The V gene is TRBV21-1, the J gene TRBJ1-2; the tabulated D call, TRBD1, remains unverified against the DNA. TRBV21-1 is marked as a pseudogene. This CDR3 is 16 amino acids long.

The chain joins TRBV5-1 to TRBJ2-7; the match to TRBD2 covers 8 bases. From germline, CDR1 is SGHRS and CDR2 YFSETQ. V shed 2 bases and J 2 bases; nucleotides not matched to a gene: 3. The CDR3 spans 14 residues. This CDR3 reads CASSFGAGAYEQYF. CDR3 DNA sequence: TGCGCCAGCAGCTTTGGAGCGGGAGCCTACGAGCAGTACTTC.

This rearrangement joins TRBV5-4 to TRBJ2-7, with 14 bases that match TRBD2. Trimming cost V 4 bases and J 7 bases; bases outside gene matches: 7. This CDR3 contains 15 residues. Germline V lookup: CDR1 SGHNT, CDR2 YYREEE (reference sequence). CDR3 bases: TGTGCCAGCAGCCCCGGGGGGACTAGCGGGAGTGAGCAGTACTTC. Encoded protein: CASSPGGTSGSEQYF.

This clone was counted a few times. V is TRBV15 and J is TRBJ2-5; D not resolved. The J call is doubtful: the DNA matches TRBJ2-7 better. There are 13 residues in the CDR3. CDR1 is LNHNV and CDR2 is YYDKDF in the germline V gene (reference sequence). CDR3: CATSDINVYEQYF. The CDR3 nucleotides read TGTGCCACCAGCGATATCAACGTCTACGAGCAGTACTTC.

The chain has TRBV9 and TRBJ2-1; D is perhaps TRBD2 (5 bases). Germline CDR1 SGDLS, CDR2 YYNGEE. The CDR3 is 14 amino acids. Trimming took off 5 bases at V and 6 bases at J, with 15 bases between the two ends. The DNA for the CDR3 is TGTGCCAGCAGTAAACGGGGTCCGGGCAATGAGCAGTTCTTC. Translating gives CASSKRGPGNEQFF.

The chain joins TRBV18 to TRBJ2-7, with D perhaps TRBD2 (5 bases). Per the germline V gene, CDR1 is KGHSH and CDR2 is LQKENI. Trimming shortened V by 6 bases and J by 4 bases, and 22 bases separated the two germline ends. The CDR3 is made up of 16 amino acids. This CDR3 reads CASSPSVQAPGYEQYF. For the CDR3, the DNA is TGTGCCAGCTCCCCAAGCGTGCAAGCGCCGGGGTACGAGCAGTACTTC.

The rearrangement joins TRBV28 to TRBJ1-4; possibly TRBD1 for D (5 bases). The V end was cut by 3 bases, the J end by 3 bases, with 14 bases between. The CDR3 contains 16 residues. The germline V gene has CDR1 MDHEN and CDR2 SYDVKM. The CDR3 reads CASSLISGGSNEKLFF. CDR3 nucleotides: TGTGCCAGCAGTTTGATTTCGGGGGGGTCTAATGAAAAACTGTTTTTT.

V gene TRBV27 combines with J gene TRBJ2-7; perhaps TRBD2 as D (6 bases). Trimming stripped 2 bases from V and 0 bases from J, with 11 bases between. Germline CDR1 MNHEY, CDR2 SMNVEV (reference sequence). There are 15 residues in the CDR3. CDR3 residues: CASSLVRGSSYEQYF. CDR3 DNA sequence: TGTGCCAGCAGTTTAGTACGGGGGTCCTCCTACGAGCAGTACTTC.

The rearrangement uses TRBV6-5 and TRBJ2-7; 8 bases match TRBD1. The germline CDR1 and CDR2 sequences are MNHEY and SVGAGI. Trimming at V came to 6 bases and at J to 7 bases, leaving 8 bases not matched to a gene. This CDR3 is built from 13 residues. CDR3 sequence: CASRSGQGWEQYF. The CDR3 DNA reads TGTGCCAGCAGATCCGGACAGGGCTGGGAGCAGTACTTC.

V is TRBV5-6 and J is TRBJ2-7; no reliable D call. The CDR3 extends over 14 amino acids. The V end was cut by 0 bases, the J end by 1 base, with 8 bases between. Germline-derived CDR1 and CDR2 are SGHDT and YYEEEE. The CDR3 protein is CASSLVAESYEQYF. DNA of the CDR3: TGTGCCAGCAGCTTGGTGGCCGAATCCTACGAGCAGTACTTC. Full variable domain (rest looked up from reference TRBV5-6 and TRBJ2-7): DAGVTQSPTHLIKTRGQQVTLRCSPKSGHDTVSWYQQALGQGPQFIFQYYEEEERQRGNFPDRFSGHQFPNYSSELNVNALLLGDSALYLCASSLVAESYEQYFGPGTRLTVT.

The gene calls are TRBV20-1 and TRBJ2-5; D might be TRBD2 (6 bases). V lost 6 bases and J lost 5, with 10 bases in between. This CDR3 spans 11 amino acids. In germline, CDR1 is DFQATT, CDR2 SNEGSKA (reference sequence). In DNA, the CDR3 is TGCAGTGCCTCGGCGGGGGAGACCCAGTACTTC. Amino acid sequence: CSASAGETQYF.